The 8 T cell receptor beta chains below all came from one sample that was sequenced in a study of PD-1 blockade in classical Hodgkin lymphoma. Each of the patients experienced relapse following autologous stem cell transplantation, and their brentuximab vedotin exposure differed. Sequenced by immunoSEQ multiplex PCR; TCRdb stores in-frame clones only, minus some. Of under 45,000 clones in the sample, approximately 80% were seen once. The starting material was peripheral blood mononuclear cells (PBMCs), obtained at baseline. These receptors all stem from a human donor with classical Hodgkin lymphoma.

The CDR3 DNA is TGTGCCAGCTCACCACCGTCCCGGGTGAGTGGGTATGGCTACACCTTC. Its protein is CASSPPSRVSGYGYTF. The chain is built from TRBV18 and TRBJ1-2; D gene unclear. The germline V and J ends were trimmed by 0 bases and 5 bases, with 16 bases remaining between them. The CDR3 length is 16 residues. CDR1 and CDR2 (germline): KGHSH, LQKENI. Drawing the rest from reference TRBV18 and TRBJ1-2, the complete variable domain is NAGVMQNPRHLVRRRGQEARLRCSPMKGHSHVYWYRQLPEEGLKFMVYLQKENIIDESGMPKERFSAEFPKEGPSILRIQQVVRGDSAAYFCASSPPSRVSGYGYTFGSGTRLTVV.

The chain employs TRBV9 and TRBJ2-7, with 10 bases identical to TRBD2. The CDR3 consists of 18 residues. Unmatched junction bases numbered 10, after V lost 0 bases and J lost 1 base. The V gene's germline CDR1 is SGDLS and CDR2 YYNGEE. The CDR3 DNA reads TGTGCCAGCAGCGTAGAAGCGGGAGGGTTCTCCGCATCCTACGAGCAGTACTTC. It codes for CASSVEAGGFSASYEQYF.

The rearrangement joins TRBV5-1 to TRBJ2-1; tentatively, D is TRBD2 (6 bases). There are 14 residues in the CDR3. CDR1 and CDR2 (germline): SGHRS, YFSETQ. V was shortened by 4 bases and J by 4 bases, with 12 bases between the two germline ends. CDR3 amino acids: CASSLSGEYNEQFF. Written as DNA, the CDR3 is TGCGCCAGCAGCCTTTCGGGGGAGTACAATGAGCAGTTCTTC.

V gene TRBV21-1 combines with J gene TRBJ1-3; whether TRBD1, the table's D call, matches the DNA was not checked. TRBV21-1 is tagged as a pseudogene. The CDR3 runs to 22 residues. The CDR3 protein is CASSNRQDTRLCGLISGNTIYF. The CDR3 DNA is TGTGCCAGCAGCAATAGACAAGACACGCGATTATGTGGTCTTATCTCTGGAAACACCATATATTTT.

The chain links TRBV10-3 to TRBJ1-1; tentative D call: TRBD1 (5 bases). Germline V CDR1 and CDR2: ENHRY, SYGVKD. The CDR3 consists of 13 residues. The germline V and J ends were trimmed by 9 bases and 4 bases, with 15 bases remaining between them. CDR3 loop: CAIWGNSVTEAFF. The CDR3 nucleotides are TGTGCCATATGGGGGAATTCTGTCACTGAAGCTTTCTTT.

The genes are TRBV20-1 and TRBJ1-1, with TRBD1 as a possible D gene (5 bases). CDR1 and CDR2 (germline): DFQATT, SNEGSKA (reference sequence). The ends were cut back, 7 bases at V and 11 bases at J, with 11 bases in the middle. This CDR3 contains 9 residues. The CDR3 DNA reads TGCAGTGACGAGAGGGACGCTTTCTTT. Residues: CSDERDAFF.

In its sample, this clone ranks as large. The gene calls are TRBV28 and TRBJ1-5, with 8 bases matching TRBD1. The CDR3 runs 15 residues. The germline V gene has CDR1 MDHEN and CDR2 SYDVKM. With V trimmed by 7 bases and J by 1 base, 6 bases remained unmatched. The CDR3 region is CASIHRGTSNQPQHF. In DNA, the CDR3 is TGTGCCAGCATCCACAGGGGGACGAGCAATCAGCCCCAGCATTTT.

Only a few counts were recorded for this clone. The chain has TRBV18 and TRBJ2-7; weak D call: TRBD1 (6 bases). V gave up 5 bases and J gave up 6 bases, with 17 bases separating them. This CDR3 is 14 amino acids long. Germline V gene data show CDR1 as KGHSH and CDR2 as LQKENI. The CDR3 reads CASSIQGDGSEQYF. Written as DNA, the CDR3 is TGTGCCAGCTCAATACAGGGTGACGGGTCCGAGCAGTACTTC.